A selection of T cell receptor beta chains follows, all from one sample in a study of T cell repertoires in cytomegalovirus infection. TCRdb recomputed calls from the reads with MiXCR, one row per CDR3 protein. The sample lists some 38,000 distinct CDR3 sequences, approximately 52% occurring once. These receptors lack a known antigen. The sample in question was CD8+ T cells from cultured PBMCs, obtained from culture after CMV antigen stimulation. These TCRs come from a human donor in good health (CMV status not recorded). Some clones in this sample may be carry-over from other donors' samples. CDR3s include the opening cysteine and the closing phenylalanine or tryptophan. The D gene is left open where the match is weak. Size is omitted from some rows. Given values are once, few, many or a class for expanded clones.

D	size	J	length	V	DNA	CDR3
-	-	TRBJ1-2	15	TRBV12-3/TRBV12-4	TGTGCCAGCAGTTTAAGTTCCTCAGGGGCCTATGGCTACACCTTC	CASSLSSSGAYGYTF
-	-	TRBJ1-4	15	TRBV24-1	TGTGCCACCAGTGATGGAAGGGACCGGAGGGAAAAACTGTTTTTT	CATSDGRDRREKLFF
-	-	TRBJ1-3	12	TRBV7-9	TGTGCCAGCAGCTTATCCGGAAACACCATATATTTT	CASSLSGNTIYF
-	-	TRBJ2-7	15	TRBV6-5	TGTGCCAGCAGTCAGCCAACCGGGATCTCCTACGAGCAGTACTTC	CASSQPTGISYEQYF
TRBD2	once	TRBJ2-1	19	TRBV19	TGTGCCAGTAGTACACCGGCGGGAATGCGGGAGTGGGCGTACAATGAGCAGTTCTTC	CASSTPAGMREWAYNEQFF
TRBD1	few	TRBJ1-1	13	TRBV25-1	TGTGCCAGCAGAGACAGGGCTGACACTGAAGCTTTCTTT	CASRDRADTEAFF
-	-	TRBJ2-7	14	TRBV27	TGTGCCAGCAGTTTTAGCGGAACCTTCTACGAGCAGTACTTC	CASSFSGTFYEQYF
TRBD2	few	TRBJ2-1	13	TRBV24-1	TGTGCCACCGGGACTAGCGGGGTTCGGGAGCAGTTCTTC	CATGTSGVREQFF
-	-	TRBJ1-5	14	TRBV13	TGTGCCAGCAGCTTAGGCCTGGGGAGTCAGCCCCAGCATTTT	CASSLGLGSQPQHF
TRBD2	-	TRBJ2-3	16	TRBV11-3	TGTGCCAGCAGCTCCCGGGAAAGCGGGGAGGCAGATACGCAGTATTTT	CASSSRESGEADTQYF
-	-	TRBJ2-7	14	TRBV27	TGTGCCAGCAGTTCGCACGCGTGGGGCAGGGAGCAGTACTTC	CASSSHAWGREQYF
-	-	TRBJ2-7	13	TRBV27	TGTGCCAGCAGTTTAACAGGTGCCCCCGAGCAGTACTTC	CASSLTGAPEQYF
TRBD1	-	TRBJ2-7	15	TRBV7-6	TGTGCCAGCAGCAGGGACAGGGAAGGAAAGCGGGAGCAGTACTTC	CASSRDREGKREQYF
-	-	TRBJ2-7	13	TRBV7-8	TGTGCCAGCAGCTTCGCCCGGTCCTACGAGCAGTACTTC	CASSFARSYEQYF
-	few	TRBJ1-5	14	TRBV20-1	TGCAGTGCTAGCCCGGGTAATAGCAATCAGCCCCAGCATTTT	CSASPGNSNQPQHF
TRBD1	-	TRBJ2-7	14	TRBV7-8	TGTGCCAGCAGCCGCGCCGCAGGGGGTGGCGAGCAGTACTTC	CASSRAAGGGEQYF
TRBD2	few	TRBJ2-2	13	TRBV27	TGTGCCAGCCTTAGCGGGTACACCGGGGAGCTGTTTTTT	CASLSGYTGELFF
-	many	TRBJ2-1	15	TRBV7-9	TGTGCCAGCAGCTTAATTGACATTCTCGGGAATGAGCAGTTCTTC	CASSLIDILGNEQFF
-	few	TRBJ1-4	15	TRBV7-2	TGTGCCAGCAGCGCCCGAGGGGGAACTAATGAAAAACTGTTTTTT	CASSARGGTNEKLFF
-	many	TRBJ1-1	14	TRBV7-3	TGTGCCAGCAGCCGTGGGGGGTACGACACTGAAGCTTTCTTT	CASSRGGYDTEAFF
TRBD2	-	TRBJ2-2	18	TRBV5-1	TGCGCCAGCAGCCTCCGGGACTACCCTTTTGGGCGAACCGGGGAGCTGTTTTTT	CASSLRDYPFGRTGELFF
TRBD1	-	TRBJ2-3	15	TRBV7-8	TGTGCCAGCAGCCCCCCCGGACAGGGCACAGATACGCAGTATTTT	CASSPPGQGTDTQYF
-	-	TRBJ2-2	14	TRBV6-2/TRBV6-3	TGTGCCAGCAGTTACTCGACCCCTAACGGGGAGCTGTTTTTT	CASSYSTPNGELFF
TRBD1	many	TRBJ1-1	13	TRBV19	TGTGCCAGTAGTCCCAGGGGGGACACTGAAGCTTTCTTT	CASSPRGDTEAFF
-	-	TRBJ2-7	10	TRBV28	TGTGCCAGCGGGTCCTACGAGCAGTACTTC	CASGSYEQYF
-	-	TRBJ1-5	15	TRBV27	TGTGCCAGCAGTTTATCCTCAGGGGTAACACAGCCCCAGCATTTT	CASSLSSGVTQPQHF